Following are 23 T cell receptor beta chains from one sample sequenced in a study of regulatory T cells in long-lasting Graves disease. Stated time point: persistent/refractory GD, antithyroid drugs over 5 years with positive TRAb. Construction of the TCR library relied on RNA isolated from PBMCs. Researchers made TCR beta libraries by using iRepertoire HTBI primers and running Arm-PCR on CDR3 regions. MiXCR, run by TCRdb on the multiplex PCR reads, gives a single entry per CDR3 protein. The profile shows hundreds of thousands of distinct CDR3 sequences, around 20% of them singletons. Sequences were derived from peripheral blood mononuclear cells (PBMCs), sampled when the disease was refractory, from a patient treated with antithyroid drugs. Receptors were obtained from a female donor with Graves disease.

In its sample, this clonotype was seen many times. The V gene is TRBV14, the J gene TRBJ2-5; D is ambiguous. Per germline, CDR1 SGHDN and CDR2 FVKESK. V lost 0 bases, J lost 5 bases, and 13 bases lay in between. The CDR3 totals 15 residues. CDR3 region: CASSQDRASGETQYF. In DNA, the CDR3 is TGTGCCAGCAGCCAAGACCGTGCCTCTGGGGAGACCCAGTACTTC. The whole variable domain, filled in from reference TRBV14 and TRBJ2-5, reads EAGVTQFPSHSVIEKGQTVTLRCDPISGHDNLYWYRRVMGKEIKFLLHFVKESKQDESGMPNNRFLAERTGGTYSTLKVQPAELEDSGVYFCASSQDRASGETQYFGPGTRLLVL.

This clonotype has only a few counts. This chain connects TRBV5-1 to TRBJ1-1; D unclear. The V and J ends lost 2 bases and 0 bases respectively, with 8 bases between them. Per germline, CDR1 SGHRS and CDR2 YFSETQ. CDR3 length equals 14 residues. In DNA form, the CDR3 reads TGCGCCAGCAGCTTTCGCAGTATGAACACTGAAGCTTTCTTT. It is translated as CASSFRSMNTEAFF.

This clonotype came up many times. The J gene is TRBJ2-7, the V gene TRBV11-1, with D uncertain. V lost 6 bases to trimming and J lost 2 bases, with 14 bases between them. Looked up from germline, CDR1 is SGHAT and CDR2 is FQDESV (reference sequence). The CDR3 consists of 14 residues. The CDR3 DNA is TGTGCCAGCAGGGCCGGATACGATACCTACGAGCAGTACTTC. Translating gives CASRAGYDTYEQYF.

Many counts were recorded for this clonotype. CDR3 DNA: TGTGCCAGCAGCCGGGACAGGGCTAGCACCGGGGAGCTGTTTTTT. Its translation: CASSRDRASTGELFF. V gene TRBV6-1 combines with J gene TRBJ2-2; 9 nucleotides match TRBD1. After removal of 6 bases from V and 4 bases from J, the junction contained 6 bases not matched to a gene. The CDR3 is 15 residues long. Looked up from germline, CDR1 is MNHNS and CDR2 is SASEGT.

This clonotype was detected a few times. Germline is not matched at one junction end, which may reflect a read error. CDR3 nucleotides: TGCAGCGTTGGACAGTTCGCGAACACCGAGGAGCTGTTTTTT. This sequence encodes CSVGQFANTEELFF. V and J are TRBV29-1 and TRBJ2-2, with D possibly matching TRBD1 (5 bases). Germline V CDR1 and CDR2: SQVTM, ANQGSEA. The CDR3 spans 14 residues.

The chain uses TRBV7-9 and TRBJ2-7, with 11 bases lining up with TRBD2. CDR1 SEHNR and CDR2 FQNEAQ come from the germline V gene (reference sequence). This CDR3 has 14 amino acids. The V and J ends lost 5 bases and 6 bases, in that order; junction bases with no gene match: 6. The CDR3 DNA sequence: TGTGCCAGCAGCCAACCGGGACTAGCGGTCGAGCAGTACTTC. It codes for CASSQPGLAVEQYF.

Concerning this clonotype: This may be a read error, as it is one base from a much larger clone. This chain joins TRBV6-1 and TRBJ1-2; 9 bases fit TRBD1. The CDR3 sequence is 13 residues long. The germline V gene has CDR1 MNHNS and CDR2 SASEGT. The CDR3 region has the DNA TGTGCCATCAACAGGGGGCTTGGCTATGGCCACACCTTC. It encodes CAINRGLGYGHTF.

The chain employs TRBV9 and TRBJ1-1, with D hard to call. This CDR3 region has 16 residues. The V gene lost 0 bases and the J gene lost 3 bases, with 15 bases spanning the gap. CDR1 SGDLS and CDR2 YYNGEE come from the germline V gene. The CDR3 region has the DNA TGTGCCAGCAGCGTAGGAGGATTCGGGGTCGACACTGAAGCTTTCTTT. Translating it yields CASSVGGFGVDTEAFF.

The rearrangement links TRBV19 to TRBJ2-2, with 12 bases that match TRBD2. Germline trimming cut 1 base from V and 4 bases from J; bases unmatched to any gene: 4. Germline V gene sequence: CDR1 LNHDA, CDR2 SQIVND (reference sequence). The length of the CDR3 is 17 residues. CDR3 DNA: TGTGCCAGTAGTATAGTGACTAGCGGGAGCGTCACCGGGGAGCTGTTTTTT. Its protein product is CASSIVTSGSVTGELFF. Supplemented by reference TRBV19 and TRBJ2-2, the full variable domain reads DGGITQSPKYLFRKEGQNVTLSCEQNLNHDAMYWYRQDPGQGLRLIYYSQIVNDFQKGDIAEGYSVSREKKESFPLTVTSAQKNPTAFYLCASSIVTSGSVTGELFFGEGSRLTVL.

The rearrangement joins TRBV20-1 to TRBJ2-3; 8 bases match TRBD1. There are 14 residues in the CDR3. Losses at the gene ends were 5 bases for V and 0 bases for J; bases not matched to a gene: 4. Germline loops: CDR1 DFQATT, CDR2 SNEGSKA (reference sequence). The CDR3 DNA follows: TGCAGTGCTGGACAGGGCCTTAGCACAGATACGCAGTATTTT. Encoded protein: CSAGQGLSTDTQYF.

This rearrangement joins TRBV6-1 to TRBJ1-1, with D unresolved. CDR3 length: 15 amino acids. The germline V gene has CDR1 MNHNS and CDR2 SASEGT. Trimming took off 8 bases at V and 0 bases at J, with 16 bases between the two ends. CDR3 sequence: CASRIAASMNTEAFF. CDR3 DNA: TGTGCCAGCCGAATAGCCGCAAGCATGAACACTGAAGCTTTCTTT.

The gene calls are TRBV6-5 and TRBJ1-1; D gene unclear. Trimming cost V 9 bases and J 0 bases, with 8 bases left between them. Germline CDR1 MNHEY, CDR2 SVGAGI. The CDR3 totals 12 residues. The CDR3 is CARQLVNTEAFF. The CDR3 DNA follows: TGTGCCAGACAGTTAGTGAACACTGAAGCTTTCTTT.

This clonotype was counted between two and nine times. The chain joins TRBV30 to TRBJ1-5; D not certain. CDR1 and CDR2 from the germline V gene are GTSNPN and SVGIG (reference sequence). The ends were cut back, 2 bases at V and 1 base at J, with 12 bases in the middle. The CDR3 sequence is 15 residues long. Written as DNA, the CDR3 is TGTGCCTGGAGTATTTCGGTCGGGAGCAATCAGCCCCAGCATTTT. This sequence encodes CAWSISVGSNQPQHF.

In this sample, this clonotype turned up many times. This sequence joins TRBV19 and TRBJ1-1; no firm D call. Germline CDR1 is LNHDA and CDR2 is SQIVND (reference sequence). CDR3 length: 14 amino acids. The V gene lost 0 bases and the J gene lost 1 base, with 6 bases spanning the gap. The CDR3 DNA reads as TGTGCCAGTAGTATAGATGGTGGGAACACTGAAGCTTTCTTT. It specifies CASSIDGGNTEAFF. Full variable domain (missing parts from reference TRBV19 and TRBJ1-1): DGGITQSPKYLFRKEGQNVTLSCEQNLNHDAMYWYRQDPGQGLRLIYYSQIVNDFQKGDIAEGYSVSREKKESFPLTVTSAQKNPTAFYLCASSIDGGNTEAFFGQGTRLTVV.

The J gene is TRBJ2-2, the V gene TRBV3-1; D may be TRBD2 (6 bases). Between the trimmed V and J ends, which lost 4 bases and 5 bases, there was a span of 11 bases. The CDR3 length is 14 residues. CDR1 and CDR2 (germline): LGHDT, YNNKEL (reference sequence). The CDR3 loop is CASSRDLWTGELFF. CDR3 DNA sequence: TGTGCCAGCAGCCGGGACTTGTGGACCGGGGAGCTGTTTTTT.

The rearrangement uses TRBV20-1 and TRBJ2-7; 7 bases match TRBD1. The CDR3 is made up of 14 amino acids. With 4 bases clipped from V and 5 bases from J, the junction kept 11 bases outside the gene matches. Germline CDR1 reads DFQATT; CDR2 reads SNEGSKA (reference sequence). CDR3 loop: CSATDRVRQDEQYF. CDR3 nucleotide sequence: TGCAGTGCTACAGACAGGGTGCGCCAGGACGAGCAGTACTTC.

The table lists this clonotype with many counts. The chain has TRBV27 and TRBJ1-6; TRBD1 aligns across 9 bases. V dropped 9 bases and J dropped 8; count of bases not matched to a gene: 11. The length of the CDR3 is 15 residues. Germline V gene data show CDR1 as MNHEY and CDR2 as SMNVEV (reference sequence). The CDR3 loop is CARSSPGQGHSPLHF. CDR3 in DNA: TGTGCCAGGTCATCTCCGGGACAGGGACATTCACCCCTCCACTTT.

Here the CDR3 DNA reads TGTGCCAGTAGTACCCCGGACAGGGAAGACGGCTACACCTTC. Protein product: CASSTPDREDGYTF. This chain connects TRBV19 to TRBJ1-2; 8 nucleotides agree with TRBD1. V shed 4 bases, J shed 8 bases, and the junction held 9 bases outside the gene matches. The CDR3 covers 14 residues. Per the germline V gene, CDR1 is LNHDA and CDR2 is SQIVND (reference sequence).

This clonotype occurred a few times. The chain employs TRBV4-3 and TRBJ2-7; the match to TRBD1 covers 9 bases. V was clipped by 0 bases and J by 5 bases; unmatched bases: 5. CDR3 length equals 15 residues. Looked up from germline, CDR1 is LGHNA and CDR2 is YSLEER. CDR3 DNA sequence: TGCGCCAGCAGCCAAGAAGGGGACAGGGTCCACGAGCAGTACTTC. The encoded protein is CASSQEGDRVHEQYF.

Concerning this clonotype itself: It is likely a read error: a sequence one base away is far more abundant. The J gene is TRBJ1-2, the V gene TRBV7-3; maybe TRBD1 (5 bases). The CDR3 is 15 residues long. Deletions cut 6 bases from V and 4 bases from J, with 18 bases between. Germline assignment: CDR1 SGHTA and CDR2 FQGTGA. CDR3 in amino acids: CASSRAAGTAYGYTF. The CDR3 DNA sequence: TGTGCCAGCAGTCGCGCGGCCGGGACCGCCTATGGCTACACCTTC.

The genes are TRBV19 and TRBJ2-5, with TRBD2 as a possible D gene (5 bases). Trimming left V 4 bases short and J 5 bases short, with 14 bases between. Germline V gene data show CDR1 as LNHDA and CDR2 as SQIVND (reference sequence). The CDR3 loop spans 14 amino acids. In DNA form, the CDR3 reads TGTGCCAGTAGTACCGCCCCGAGGAGGGAGACCCAGTACTTC. This sequence encodes CASSTAPRRETQYF.

This clonotype was recorded many times. CDR3 coding DNA: TGTGCCAGCAGCCGACCCCTTGGACAGGGAGGGCGCTACGGCTACACCTTC. This translates into CASSRPLGQGGRYGYTF. V usage is TRBV3-1 and J usage is TRBJ1-2; TRBD1 agrees at 8 bases. The CDR3 sequence is 17 residues long. Germline V gene lookup returns CDR1 LGHDT and CDR2 YNNKEL (reference sequence). Trimming removed 4 bases from V and 8 bases from J; junction bases left unmatched: 18.

This clonotype was picked up many times. V usage is TRBV12-3 or TRBV12-4 and J usage is TRBJ2-7, with TRBD1 matching 9 bases. The CDR3 spans 14 residues. The V segment lost 5 bases and the J segment 3 bases; nucleotides outside the gene matches: 5. This CDR3 is CASSPGQGNYEQYF. The DNA for the CDR3 is TGTGCCAGCAGTCCGGGACAGGGAAACTACGAGCAGTACTTC.